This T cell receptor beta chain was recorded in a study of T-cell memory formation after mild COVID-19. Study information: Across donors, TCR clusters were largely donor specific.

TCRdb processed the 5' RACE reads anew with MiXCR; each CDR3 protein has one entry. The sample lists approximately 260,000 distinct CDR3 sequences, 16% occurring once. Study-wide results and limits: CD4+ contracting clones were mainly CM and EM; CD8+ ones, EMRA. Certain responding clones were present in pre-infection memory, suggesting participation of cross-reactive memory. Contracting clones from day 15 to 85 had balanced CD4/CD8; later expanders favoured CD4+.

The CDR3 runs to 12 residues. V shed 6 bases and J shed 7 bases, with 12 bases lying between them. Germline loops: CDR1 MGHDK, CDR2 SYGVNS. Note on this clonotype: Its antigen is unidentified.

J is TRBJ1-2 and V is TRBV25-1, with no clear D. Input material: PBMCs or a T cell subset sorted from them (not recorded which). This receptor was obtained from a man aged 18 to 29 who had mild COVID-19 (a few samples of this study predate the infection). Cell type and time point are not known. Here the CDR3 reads CASSADLRGYTF. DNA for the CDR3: TGTGCCAGCAGCGCGGATCTCCGTGGCTACACCTTC.